The 8 T cell receptor beta chains below all came from one sample that was sequenced in a study of blood T cell repertoires in COVID-19. Method: immunoSEQ multiplex PCR; TCRdb's copy keeps in-frame clones and lacks some. This table has fewer than 650,000 clones, roughly nine tenths appearing once. The sequenced material came from peripheral blood. These receptors were obtained from a woman between 50 and 59 years old with COVID-19, enrolled during active disease.

The V call is TRBV5-1, the J call TRBJ2-7, with 10 bases lining up with TRBD1. There are 17 residues in the CDR3. Germline V gives CDR1 SGHRS, CDR2 YFSETQ. V was pared by 5 bases and J by 4 bases, with 15 bases of the junction left unmatched. CDR3 bases: TGCGCCAGCAGAGGGGGGCTGATAAGGACAGGGGGTTACGAGCAGTACTTC. Translation: CASRGGLIRTGGYEQYF.

The chain couples TRBV12-3 or TRBV12-4 to TRBJ2-1; no clear D. This CDR3 comprises 12 residues. V lost 5 bases to trimming and J lost 7 bases, with 9 bases between them. CDR3: CASSPQRNEQFF. CDR3 in DNA: TGTGCCAGCAGTCCCCAGAGGAATGAGCAGTTCTTC.

This chain uses TRBV5-1 with TRBJ2-1, with D possibly being TRBD1 (5 bases). Trimming stripped 1 base from V and 0 bases from J, with 14 bases between. The CDR3 spans 17 residues. Germline V lookup: CDR1 SGHRS, CDR2 YFSETQ. In DNA, the CDR3 is TGCGCCAGCAGCTTGAGGGCAGGGATGAGCTCCTACAATGAGCAGTTCTTC. Its protein product is CASSLRAGMSSYNEQFF.

This clone was picked up one time. The chain couples TRBV30 to TRBJ2-1, with TRBD2 as a possible D gene (7 bases). The CDR3 is 16 residues long. Germline values: CDR1 GTSNPN, CDR2 SVGIG (reference sequence). Trimming cost V 1 base and J 4 bases, with 17 bases left between them. Written as DNA, the CDR3 is TGTGCCTGGAGTGGGGAGGGGCGGGGGCGATACAATGAGCAGTTCTTC. The encoded protein is CAWSGEGRGRYNEQFF.

The rearrangement links TRBV6-5 to TRBJ1-2; 8 nucleotides line up with TRBD1. Germline CDR1 and CDR2: MNHEY and SVGAGI. V lost 6 bases and J lost 8; bases outside the gene matches: 8. The CDR3 loop spans 13 amino acids. Written as DNA, the CDR3 is TGTGCCAGCAGGGACAGGGTGAACGGAGGCTACACCTTC. This translates into CASRDRVNGGYTF.

For this clone: Other DNA sequences of this sample code for an identical CDR3. The V gene is TRBV29-1, the J gene TRBJ1-1; D remains unclear. With 4 bases removed from V and 0 bases from J, the gap between germline ends came to 9 bases. There are 13 residues in the CDR3. Germline V gene sequence: CDR1 SQVTM, CDR2 ANQGSEA. The CDR3 loop is CSVAGRMNTEAFF. In DNA form, the CDR3 reads TGCAGCGTTGCTGGGCGCATGAACACTGAAGCTTTCTTT.

The chain couples TRBV9 to TRBJ1-6; no clear D. The germline V gene has CDR1 SGDLS and CDR2 YYNGEE. The CDR3 covers 16 residues. V lost 0 bases, J lost 0 bases, and 7 bases lay in between. The CDR3 protein is CASSVVADSYNSPLHF. The CDR3 nucleotides are TGTGCCAGCAGCGTAGTAGCAGACTCCTATAATTCACCCCTCCACTTT.

V gene TRBV30 combines with J gene TRBJ1-3; TRBD1 agrees at 8 bases. The CDR3 is 13 amino acids. Trimming removed 1 base from V and 8 bases from J; junction bases left unmatched: 4. Germline V gene data show CDR1 as GTSNPN and CDR2 as SVGIG (reference sequence). Here the CDR3 reads CAWSEDRAYTIYF. In DNA, the CDR3 is TGTGCCTGGAGTGAGGACAGGGCATACACCATATATTTT.